This TCR beta chain was sequenced during a study of CD8+ T cells in alopecia areata. Germline CDR1 is LNHDA and CDR2 is SQIVND (reference sequence). There are 14 residues in the CDR3. Trimming took 4 bases from V and 4 from J, leaving 13 bases between them. This clone was observed a handful of times. cDNA serving as the sequencing template came from extracted, reverse transcribed RNA. TCRdb keeps only in-frame clones here, not all; method: immunoSEQ multiplex PCR. Of more than 110,000 clones in the sample, about 60% are singletons; the top ten hold roughly 6.7%. The V gene is TRBV19, the J gene TRBJ1-1; D gene ambiguous. The sample consisted of CD4+ T cells sorted from blood, taken at week 0. This clonotype was sampled from a human donor with alopecia areata. The CDR3 DNA sequence: TGTGCCAGTAGTACTTCATGGAGTGGCACTGAAGCTTTCTTT. It codes for CASSTSWSGTEAFF.